This T cell receptor beta chain came from a study of blood T cell repertoires in COVID-19 (dated by TCRdb to the early 2020s). Regarding the research as a whole: Samples covering the acute and convalescent phases of COVID-19 were provided by collaborators in the United States, Italy and Spain. HLA class I and class II types, where available, came from metadata supplied by the sample provider rather than from assay-based typing. Nearly every sample came with metadata listing a de-identified subject ID, COVID-19 status, age in years and sex. A freely available public database, intended as a resource for researchers studying the immune response to SARS-CoV-2, is where the repertoires were released. Samples came from the ongoing ImmuneRACE study (first 160 participants) plus 1,254 subjects from 6 global collaborators. The prospective study material was composed of cDNA or gDNA derived from T cells, B-cell-depleted T cells, or PBMCs. Subjects who had been exposed to COVID-19, were actively infected with it, or had recovered from it provided the deeply sampled blood TCRbeta repertoires that made up the dataset.

CDR1 and CDR2, per the germline V gene, are MRHNA and SNTAGT. From its cysteine to its phenylalanine, the CDR3 spans 13 amino acids. Only CDR3 DNA remains: 39 bases, in frame from the first base. V loses 6 bases at its end and J loses 6 bases; junction bases beyond the gene matches: 2. TCRbeta CDR3 regions were amplified from genomic DNA using the immunoSEQ Assay, a bias-controlled multiplex PCR. The study's processing was this. Nucleated cell counts per sample were estimated from amplification of reference gene primers within the assay. Sequence reads were collapsed and filtered to measure the absolute abundance of every unique TCRbeta CDR3 rearrangement. For each sample, productive Simpson clonality was calculated as the square root of Simpson's diversity index over productive rearrangements. The source is immuneACCESS, and TCRdb retained only in-frame sequences with V and J called. Part of the clones is not carried over; for the studies checked, unresolved V genes explain less than half of this, and the remainder is unexplained. V, J and clone size were drawn from that table, and D and trimming were deduced from the DNA. In this sample the table shows 150,000 or so clones, about 85% of which occur a single time. 0.63% of the sample goes to the ten largest clones.

With respect to this clone: It lacks a known antigen. There are no base qualities to consult, and no much larger clone falls within one base.

One collaborating source in Seattle enrolled patients during active infection and followed them longitudinally through the course of disease. Whole blood was collected in K2EDTA tubes by collaborating institutions according to the institutions' own protocols. For TCRbeta analysis, collaborators shipped samples as frozen whole blood, isolated PBMCs, or DNA extracted from either of those sample types. Results the study describes overall, beyond this receptor: How much clinical and demographic metadata was included differed by source and by participant, and the metadata was provided uncurated.

The material sequenced was peripheral blood. Recombination joined TRBV6-4 with TRBJ1-4; 9 central bases correspond to TRBD1. The receptor's source is a man between 60 and 70 years old with COVID-19, enrolled during active disease. The DNA is as follows: TGTGCCAGCAGCCGGGACAGGGATGAAAAACTGTTTTTT. This sequence encodes CASSRDRDEKLFF.